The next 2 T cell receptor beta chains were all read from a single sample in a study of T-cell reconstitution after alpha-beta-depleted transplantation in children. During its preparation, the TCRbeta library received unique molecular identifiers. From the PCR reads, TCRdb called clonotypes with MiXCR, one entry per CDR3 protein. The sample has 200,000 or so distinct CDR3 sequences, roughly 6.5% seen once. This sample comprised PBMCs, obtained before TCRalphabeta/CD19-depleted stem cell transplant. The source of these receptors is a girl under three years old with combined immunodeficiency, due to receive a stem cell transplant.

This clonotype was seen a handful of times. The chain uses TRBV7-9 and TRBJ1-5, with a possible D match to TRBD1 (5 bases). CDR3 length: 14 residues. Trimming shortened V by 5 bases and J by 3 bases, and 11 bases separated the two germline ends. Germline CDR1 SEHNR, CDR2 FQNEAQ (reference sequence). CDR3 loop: CASSGGGINQPQHF. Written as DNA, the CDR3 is TGTGCCAGCAGCGGGGGGGGGATCAATCAGCCCCAGCATTTT.

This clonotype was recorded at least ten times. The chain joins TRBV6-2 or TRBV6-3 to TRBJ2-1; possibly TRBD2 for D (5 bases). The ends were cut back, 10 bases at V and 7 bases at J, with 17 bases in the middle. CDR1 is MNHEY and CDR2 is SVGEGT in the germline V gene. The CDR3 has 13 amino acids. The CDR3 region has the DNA TGTGCCACCAGAATTAAACTAGTAAATGAGCAGTTCTTC. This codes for CATRIKLVNEQFF.